These T cell receptor beta chains were read from a single sample in a study of molecular identifiers for immune sequencing clone quantification. TCRdb recomputed calls from the PCR reads with MiXCR, one row per CDR3 protein. The table records 490,000 or so distinct CDR3 sequences, about a quarter of them present only once. The sample taken for sequencing was naive CD8+ T cells from blood, with Jurkat cell RNA spiked in. Receptors originate from a human donor in good health. Some libraries in this study had Jurkat cell RNA spiked in. The CDR3 runs from the conserved cysteine through the conserved F or W. Fields, in order: J gene, V gene, clone size, D gene, CDR3 protein, CDR3 DNA. A D gene is named only where the DNA matches it firmly. Expanded clones get a size class; other rows say once, few or many, or leave the size out.

J gene: TRBJ1-2
V gene: TRBV4-3
clone size: -
D gene: -
CDR3 protein: CASSQGVRQSTYGYTF
CDR3 DNA: TGCGCCAGCAGCCAAGGAGTCCGACAGAGCACCTATGGCTACACCTTC

J gene: TRBJ2-5
V gene: TRBV10-1
clone size: few
D gene: -
CDR3 protein: CASSELGTEETQYF
CDR3 DNA: TGCGCCAGCAGTGAACTCGGGACGGAAGAGACCCAGTACTTC

J gene: TRBJ1-1
V gene: TRBV7-9
clone size: many
D gene: -
CDR3 protein: CASSLLPNAEAFF
CDR3 DNA: TGTGCCAGCAGCTTGTTACCTAACGCTGAAGCTTTCTTT

J gene: TRBJ2-7
V gene: TRBV21-1
clone size: few
D gene: -
CDR3 protein: CASSKARLLAGTFSYEQYF
CDR3 DNA: TGTGCCAGCAGCAAAGCGCGTTTGCTAGCGGGGACGTTCTCCTACGAGCAGTACTTC

J gene: TRBJ2-7
V gene: TRBV30
clone size: few
D gene: -
CDR3 protein: CAWRGTRLYEQYF
CDR3 DNA: TGTGCCTGGAGAGGGACGAGATTATACGAGCAGTACTTC

J gene: TRBJ2-3
V gene: TRBV10-3
clone size: many
D gene: -
CDR3 protein: CATEGEGPDTQYF
CDR3 DNA: TGTGCCACCGAGGGGGAGGGCCCAGATACGCAGTATTTT

J gene: TRBJ2-3
V gene: TRBV19
clone size: few
D gene: TRBD1
CDR3 protein: CASTTRQGAADTQYF
CDR3 DNA: TGTGCCAGCACGACGCGACAGGGGGCGGCAGATACGCAGTATTTT

J gene: TRBJ2-5
V gene: TRBV19
clone size: many
D gene: -
CDR3 protein: CASSSVSSTPEETQYF
CDR3 DNA: TGTGCCAGTAGTTCTGTCAGTTCCACCCCTGAGGAGACCCAGTACTTC

J gene: TRBJ2-7
V gene: TRBV20-1
clone size: few
D gene: TRBD2
CDR3 protein: CSASSGGAYEQYF
CDR3 DNA: TGCAGTGCTTCTAGCGGGGGCGCCTACGAGCAGTACTTC

J gene: TRBJ2-3
V gene: TRBV7-2
clone size: many
D gene: -
CDR3 protein: CASSRITDTQYF
CDR3 DNA: TGTGCCAGCAGCAGAATCACAGATACGCAGTATTTT

J gene: TRBJ2-5
V gene: TRBV28
clone size: -
D gene: -
CDR3 protein: CASRKGFLETQYF
CDR3 DNA: -

J gene: TRBJ1-3
V gene: TRBV7-6
clone size: -
D gene: -
CDR3 protein: CATSQDIGNTIYF
CDR3 DNA: TGTGCTACAAGTCAGGACATTGGAAACACCATATATTTT

J gene: TRBJ1-1
V gene: TRBV20-1
clone size: few
D gene: -
CDR3 protein: CSATGMNTEAFF
CDR3 DNA: TGCAGTGCTACGGGTATGAACACTGAAGCTTTCTTT

J gene: TRBJ2-3
V gene: TRBV20-1
clone size: -
D gene: -
CDR3 protein: CSARDLMGQELDTQYF
CDR3 DNA: TGCAGTGCTAGAGATCTAATGGGGCAGGAATTAGATACGCAGTATTTT

J gene: TRBJ2-2
V gene: TRBV5-4
clone size: many
D gene: TRBD1
CDR3 protein: CASSSQGALHGELFF
CDR3 DNA: TGTGCCAGCAGCTCACAGGGGGCGCTTCACGGGGAGCTGTTTTTT

J gene: TRBJ1-4
V gene: TRBV19
clone size: few
D gene: -
CDR3 protein: CASSIQAGQVNEKLFF
CDR3 DNA: TGTGCCAGTAGTATACAGGCGGGTCAGGTTAATGAAAAACTGTTTTTT

J gene: TRBJ2-7
V gene: TRBV6-2/TRBV6-3
clone size: -
D gene: TRBD2
CDR3 protein: CASSYFSLAGNYGYEQYF
CDR3 DNA: TGTGCCAGCAGTTATTTCTCCCTAGCGGGCAACTACGGCTACGAGCAGTACTTC

J gene: TRBJ1-4
V gene: TRBV4-1
clone size: many
D gene: TRBD1
CDR3 protein: CASSQGLQGLNEKLFF
CDR3 DNA: TGCGCCAGCAGCCAAGGACTACAGGGGCTTAATGAAAAACTGTTTTTT

J gene: TRBJ2-7
V gene: TRBV7-9
clone size: few
D gene: TRBD1
CDR3 protein: CASSKTGTGQGYEQYF
CDR3 DNA: TGTGCCAGCAGCAAGACCGGGACAGGGCAAGGCTACGAGCAGTACTTC

J gene: TRBJ2-7
V gene: TRBV6-5
clone size: -
D gene: -
CDR3 protein: CASSHQSSYEQYF
CDR3 DNA: TGTGCCAGCAGTCACCAAAGCTCCTACGAGCAGTACTTC

J gene: TRBJ2-7
V gene: TRBV4-1
clone size: few
D gene: -
CDR3 protein: CASSQEDLFIHEQYF
CDR3 DNA: TGCGCCAGCAGCCAAGAAGACTTATTTATCCACGAGCAGTACTTC

J gene: TRBJ2-2
V gene: TRBV10-1
clone size: -
D gene: -
CDR3 protein: CASSGNGELFF
CDR3 DNA: TGCGCCAGCAGCGGGAACGGGGAGCTGTTTTTT

J gene: TRBJ2-7
V gene: TRBV6-5
clone size: -
D gene: -
CDR3 protein: CASSGGRNYEQYF
CDR3 DNA: TGTGCCAGCAGTGGGGGGCGGAACTACGAGCAGTACTTC

J gene: TRBJ1-2
V gene: TRBV18
clone size: few
D gene: -
CDR3 protein: CASSVDWAYYGYTF
CDR3 DNA: TGTGCCAGCTCCGTCGACTGGGCTTACTATGGCTACACCTTC

J gene: TRBJ2-3
V gene: TRBV12-3/TRBV12-4
clone size: few
D gene: TRBD1
CDR3 protein: CASSPTGEGADTQYF
CDR3 DNA: TGTGCCAGCAGTCCAACAGGGGAAGGGGCAGATACGCAGTATTTT

J gene: TRBJ2-3
V gene: TRBV7-2
clone size: -
D gene: -
CDR3 protein: CASTLSRGSTDTQYF
CDR3 DNA: TGTGCCAGCACCCTCTCTCGGGGGAGCACAGATACGCAGTATTTT

J gene: TRBJ2-3
V gene: TRBV7-9
clone size: -
D gene: -
CDR3 protein: CASTARPSDTQYF
CDR3 DNA: TGTGCCAGCACCGCGCGCCCGTCAGATACGCAGTATTTT